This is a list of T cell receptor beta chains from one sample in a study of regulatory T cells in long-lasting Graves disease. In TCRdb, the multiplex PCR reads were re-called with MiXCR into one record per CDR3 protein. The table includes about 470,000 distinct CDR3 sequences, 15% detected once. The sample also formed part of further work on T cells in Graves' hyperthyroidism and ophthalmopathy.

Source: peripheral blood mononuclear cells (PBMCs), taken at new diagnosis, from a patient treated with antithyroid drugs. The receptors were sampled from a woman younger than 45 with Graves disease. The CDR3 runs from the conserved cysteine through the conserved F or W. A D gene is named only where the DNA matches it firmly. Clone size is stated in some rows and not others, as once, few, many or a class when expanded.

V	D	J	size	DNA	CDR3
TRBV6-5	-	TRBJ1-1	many	TGTGCCAGCAGTTACGGGCCTGAAGCTTTCTTT	CASSYGPEAFF
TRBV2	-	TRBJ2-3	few	TGTGCCAGCATTTCGTTGGCAGGGGACACAGATACGCAGTATTTT	CASISLAGDTDTQYF
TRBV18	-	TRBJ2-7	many	TGTGCCAGCTCACCAGAGGCCTCCTACGAGCAGTACTTC	CASSPEASYEQYF
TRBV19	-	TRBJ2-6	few	TGTGCCAGTAGCACCCGCAGGGGAATCTCTGGGGCCAACGTCCTGACTTTC	CASSTRRGISGANVLTF
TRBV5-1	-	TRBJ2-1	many	TGCGCCAGCAGCCGGGATGTAAATGAGCAGTTCTTC	CASSRDVNEQFF
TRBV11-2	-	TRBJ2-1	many	TGTGCCAGCATGCGGGATTACAATGAGCAGTTCTTC	CASMRDYNEQFF
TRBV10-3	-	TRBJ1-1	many	TGTGCCATCACCGGCACGAACACTGAAGCTTTCTTT	CAITGTNTEAFF
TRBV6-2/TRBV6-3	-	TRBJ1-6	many	TGTGCCAGCCAAGCGGGAGGGGTCGTAGGGATTAATTCACCCCTCCACTTT	CASQAGGVVGINSPLHF
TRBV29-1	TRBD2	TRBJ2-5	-	TGCAGCGTTCCTGGAATTAGGCTAGCGGGGCCGAGTGAGACCCAGTACTTC	CSVPGIRLAGPSETQYF
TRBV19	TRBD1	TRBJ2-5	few	TGTGCCAGTAGCCGCCAGGGGGCCGAAGAGACCCAGTACTTC	CASSRQGAEETQYF